One and the same sample provided the 29 T cell receptor beta chains below, sequenced in a study of beta chain features in type 1 diabetes. All of the isolated RNA was reverse transcribed, so expressed TCRB transcripts were sequenced. Sequenced by immunoSEQ multiplex PCR; TCRdb stores in-frame clones only, minus some. The sample lists roughly 310,000 clones, approximately 9.9% occurring once. The sample consisted of naive CD4+ T cells from blood. These receptors originate from a woman under 40 in good health.

This clone was counted a few times. CDR3 protein: CASSPATIAGVHEQFF. CDR3 coding DNA: TGTGCCAGCAGCCCCGCTACGATAGCGGGAGTTCATGAGCAGTTCTTC. V and J are TRBV9 and TRBJ2-1, with 9 bases aligning to TRBD2. The CDR3 has 16 amino acids. Trimming cost V 4 bases and J 8 bases; bases outside gene matches: 13. The germline CDR1 and CDR2 sequences are SGDLS and YYNGEE.

This clone was seen a few times. This rearrangement joins TRBV9 to TRBJ2-7; TRBD2 aligns across 7 bases. Trimming cost V 4 bases and J 2 bases; bases outside gene matches: 6. Germline CDR1 SGDLS, CDR2 YYNGEE. This CDR3 is built from 14 residues. The CDR3 is CASSSGGGPYEQYF. The DNA for the CDR3 is TGTGCCAGCAGCTCGGGGGGAGGGCCCTACGAGCAGTACTTC.

This clone was seen a handful of times. This sequence joins TRBV4-2 and TRBJ2-2, with 9 bases identical to TRBD2. The ends lost 4 bases at V and 2 bases at J; junction bases unmatched: 8. The CDR3 is 17 residues long. CDR1 LGHNA and CDR2 YNFKEQ come from the germline V gene. The CDR3: CASSPLGAGGNTGELFF. CDR3 DNA sequence: TGTGCCAGCAGCCCCCTGGGAGCGGGAGGTAACACCGGGGAGCTGTTTTTT.

This clone was seen only a few times. The chain couples TRBV30 to TRBJ2-5, with 8 bases aligning to TRBD2. The end of the DNA aligns better with TRBJ2-7, so the J call may be wrong. Looked up from germline, CDR1 is GTSNPN and CDR2 is SVGIG (reference sequence). The length of the CDR3 is 15 residues. The CDR3 here is CAWSVRERELYEQYF. The DNA for the CDR3 is TGTGCCTGGAGTGTACGGGAGCGGGAGTTGTACGAGCAGTACTTC.

The chain links TRBV28 to TRBJ2-1; 7 bases match TRBD1. Germline V gene lookup returns CDR1 MDHEN and CDR2 SYDVKM. The CDR3 is 14 residues long. V lost 2 bases, J lost 12 bases, and 10 bases stayed unmatched. The CDR3: CASSLATGVLGQFF. In DNA form, the CDR3 reads TGTGCCAGCAGTTTAGCTACAGGGGTATTAGGGCAGTTCTTC.

This clone was observed a handful of times. The genes are TRBV6-1 and TRBJ2-7; TRBD2 aligns across 11 bases. The junction had 7 bases not matched to a gene; V was cut back by 7 bases and J by 5 bases. From germline, CDR1 is MNHNS and CDR2 SASEGT. The CDR3 totals 14 residues. The CDR3 DNA reads TGTGCCAGCACCCTGGTACTAGCGGGAGACGAGCAGTACTTC. Its translation is CASTLVLAGDEQYF.

This clone was observed a few times. This chain links TRBV29-1 with TRBJ1-1; 9 bases agree with TRBD1. V lost 6 bases and J lost 0; bases outside the gene matches: 5. From germline, CDR1 is SQVTM and CDR2 ANQGSEA. CDR3 length: 14 amino acids. Here the CDR3 DNA reads TGCAGCGTCCACGGACAGGGGATGAACACTGAAGCTTTCTTT. This sequence encodes CSVHGQGMNTEAFF. Looking up the rest from reference TRBV29-1 and TRBJ1-1 gives the full variable domain: SAVISQKPSRDICQRGTSLTIQCQVDSQVTMMFWYRQQPGQSLTLIATANQGSEATYESGFVIDKFPISRPNLTFSTLTVSNMSPEDSSIYLCSVHGQGMNTEAFFGQGTRLTVV.

This chain connects TRBV7-2 to TRBJ2-2; D remains unclear. Germline loops: CDR1 SGHTA, CDR2 FQGNSA. V was cut by 1 base and J by 11 bases, with 8 bases left in between. The CDR3 length is 12 residues. CDR3 loop: CASSLVAAELFF. In DNA form, the CDR3 reads TGTGCCAGCAGCTTAGTCGCGGCAGAGCTGTTTTTT.

This clone came up a few times. The rearrangement links TRBV5-1 to TRBJ1-2; no reliable D call. V lost 2 bases and J lost 4, with 9 bases in between. The CDR3 runs 13 residues. The germline CDR1 and CDR2 sequences are SGHRS and YFSETQ. In DNA form, the CDR3 reads TGCGCCAGCAGCTTAGACATCTCCTATGGCTACACCTTC. Translation gives CASSLDISYGYTF.

The chain is built from TRBV2 and TRBJ2-1, with 11 bases identical to TRBD2. The CDR3 is made up of 16 amino acids. In germline, CDR1 is SNHLY, CDR2 FYNNEI. The V gene end was trimmed by 2 bases and the J gene end by 7 bases; junction bases not matched to a gene: 7. As DNA, the CDR3 is TGTGCCAGCAGTGAATTAGCGGGAGGGGGGTGGAATGAGCAGTTCTTC. Amino acids: CASSELAGGGWNEQFF. Variable domain in full (rest from reference TRBV2 and TRBJ2-1): EPEVTQTPSHQVTQMGQEVILRCVPISNHLYFYWYRQILGQKVEFLVSFYNNEISEKSEIFDDQFSVERPDGSNFTLKIRSTKLEDSAMYFCASSELAGGGWNEQFFGPGTRLTVL.

This clone was seen a handful of times. The V call is TRBV19, the J call TRBJ1-5, with 7 bases identical to TRBD1. Trimming at V came to 4 bases and at J to 0 bases, leaving 6 bases not matched to a gene. Germline values: CDR1 LNHDA, CDR2 SQIVND (reference sequence). The CDR3 runs to 16 residues. The CDR3 protein is CASSNRDRYSNQPQHF. As DNA, the CDR3 is TGTGCCAGTAGTAACCGGGACAGATATAGCAATCAGCCCCAGCATTTT.

The gene calls are TRBV5-1 and TRBJ1-4; TRBD1 might be the D (6 bases). There are 15 residues in the CDR3. The germline gives CDR1 SGHRS, CDR2 YFSETQ. V was pared by 5 bases and J by 0 bases, with 11 bases between. As DNA, the CDR3 is TGCGCCAGCAGTTCGGGACACACAACTAATGAAAAACTGTTTTTT. The encoded protein is CASSSGHTTNEKLFF.

This clone has just a few counts. This chain uses TRBV7-9 with TRBJ2-7, with D uncertain. Trimming removed 5 bases from V and 5 bases from J, with 4 bases in between. The CDR3 totals 10 residues. CDR1 and CDR2 from the germline V gene are SEHNR and FQNEAQ (reference sequence). The DNA for the CDR3 is TGTGCCAGCAGCCCCGACGAGCAGTACTTC. This encodes CASSPDEQYF.

Of note for this clone: The junction departs from the called germline gene at one end, perhaps through a read error. The chain has TRBV6-5 and TRBJ2-7; 8 bases line up with TRBD2. CDR3 length: 11 residues. CDR1 is MNHEY and CDR2 is SVGAGI in the germline V gene. The CDR3 DNA is TGTGCCAGCGACTACGGGGGGGCGAATCGGTTC. Encoded protein: CASDYGGANRF.

This clone was detected a few times. The CDR3 sequence: CASSLADSMNTEAFF. In DNA form, the CDR3 reads TGTGCCAGCTCACTGGCGGACAGCATGAACACTGAAGCTTTCTTT. This chain uses TRBV18 with TRBJ1-1; D is possibly TRBD1 (6 bases). This CDR3 region has 15 residues. The germline CDR1 and CDR2 sequences are KGHSH and LQKENI. Trimming removed 4 bases from V and 0 bases from J, with 12 bases in between.

The chain uses TRBV4-2 and TRBJ1-3, with TRBD1 identical over 7 bases. V was pared by 4 bases and J by 4 bases, with 4 bases of the junction left unmatched. CDR3 length equals 14 residues. Germline V gene data show CDR1 as LGHNA and CDR2 as YNFKEQ. The CDR3 loop is CASSRGDSGNTIYF. As DNA, the CDR3 is TGTGCCAGCAGCCGGGGGGACAGCGGAAACACCATATATTTT.

The chain is built from TRBV29-1 and TRBJ1-1, with D tentatively TRBD1 (5 bases). V was trimmed by 7 bases and J by 0 bases, leaving 9 bases between them. CDR1 SQVTM and CDR2 ANQGSEA come from the germline V gene. CDR3 length: 12 residues. The DNA for the CDR3 is TGCAGCGGCCGGACAATGAACACTGAAGCTTTCTTT. It translates to CSGRTMNTEAFF.

This clone occurred a few times. The chain uses TRBV2 and TRBJ2-6; D might be TRBD1 (5 bases). Germline loops: CDR1 SNHLY, CDR2 FYNNEI. V lost 6 bases to trimming and J lost 2 bases, with 8 bases between them. The CDR3 is made up of 14 amino acids. The CDR3 sequence: CASSPTAGANVLTF. For the CDR3, the DNA is TGTGCCAGCAGCCCGACAGCTGGGGCCAACGTCCTGACTTTC.

The rearrangement links TRBV11-1 to TRBJ2-7; TRBD2 matches at 11 bases. This CDR3 has 15 residues. Trimming took 2 bases from V and 6 from J; bases not matched to a gene: 6. The V gene's germline CDR1 is SGHAT and CDR2 FQDESV (reference sequence). The CDR3 loop is CASSLPTSGRSEQYF. Here the CDR3 DNA reads TGTGCCAGCAGCTTACCCACTAGCGGGAGAAGCGAGCAGTACTTC.

The chain joins TRBV5-6 to TRBJ2-5; D is uncertain. The J call could be wrong; TRBJ2-7 is a better fit for the DNA end. The germline V gene has CDR1 SGHDT and CDR2 YYEEEE. This CDR3 is 11 amino acids long. DNA of the CDR3: TGTGCCAGCAGTCGATCCTACGAGCAGTACTTC. Translated, it gives CASSRSYEQYF.

In its sample, this clone was seen a few times. The chain links TRBV25-1 to TRBJ1-2; the D is unclear. V was shortened by 4 bases and J by 4 bases, with 10 bases between the two germline ends. Germline lookup yields CDR1 MGHDK and CDR2 SYGVNS. The CDR3 length is 13 residues. In DNA, the CDR3 is TGTGCCAGCAGTGTCGGCGGTGGCTATGGCTACACCTTC. As protein: CASSVGGGYGYTF.

V and J are TRBV18 and TRBJ2-3; 12 bases map to TRBD2. CDR1 is KGHSH and CDR2 is LQKENI in the germline V gene. The CDR3 loop spans 18 amino acids. J was trimmed by 0 bases and V by 3 bases; bases with no gene match: 7. CDR3 DNA: TGTGCCAGCTCACCGCTTGGACTAGCGGGGATTAGCACAGATACGCAGTATTTT. Residues: CASSPLGLAGISTDTQYF.

This clone occurred a few times. The rearrangement links TRBV29-1 to TRBJ1-2; 7 nucleotides align to TRBD1. This CDR3 region has 12 residues. Germline V gene data show CDR1 as SQVTM and CDR2 as ANQGSEA. J was trimmed by 4 bases and V by 6 bases; bases with no gene match: 5. In DNA, the CDR3 is TGCAGCGTAGATCGACAGGGCTATGGCTACACCTTC. Its translation: CSVDRQGYGYTF.

The chain has TRBV6-4 and TRBJ2-3, with TRBD2 as a possible D gene (6 bases). The germline V gene has CDR1 MRHNA and CDR2 SNTAGT. The CDR3 is 15 residues long. V lost 2 bases, J lost 2 bases, and 11 bases lay in between. CDR3 loop: CASSDTAGITDTQYF. The DNA of the CDR3 is TGTGCCAGCAGTGACACGGCGGGAATCACAGATACGCAGTATTTT.

The chain uses TRBV9 and TRBJ2-1; 11 positions agree with TRBD2. Germline values: CDR1 SGDLS, CDR2 YYNGEE. J gave up 6 bases and V 0 bases, and 11 bases lay outside the gene matches. CDR3 size: 18 residues. CDR3 residues: CASSVASGRPGALNEQFF. DNA of the CDR3: TGTGCCAGCAGCGTAGCTAGCGGGAGGCCTGGGGCCCTCAATGAGCAGTTCTTC.

The genes are TRBV30 and TRBJ2-5; TRBD1 matches 9 bases. The CDR3 extends over 14 amino acids. Germline CDR1 and CDR2: GTSNPN and SVGIG (reference sequence). The V segment lost 2 bases and the J segment 4 bases; nucleotides outside the gene matches: 5. CDR3 DNA sequence: TGTGCCTGGAGTCCTCACAGGGGGCTAGAGACCCAGTACTTC. This encodes CAWSPHRGLETQYF.

This clone has a handful of counts. V and J are TRBV18 and TRBJ2-1; 9 bases align to TRBD2. Germline V gives CDR1 KGHSH, CDR2 LQKENI. J was trimmed by 10 bases and V by 4 bases; bases with no gene match: 14. CDR3 length: 16 amino acids. Written as DNA, the CDR3 is TGTGCCAGCTCACTGCAGGGAGGCGGGAGGGCCTTCGAGCAGTTCTTC. Translating it yields CASSLQGGGRAFEQFF.

In regard to this clone: This sample includes further DNA sequences coding for the same CDR3. The V gene is TRBV9, the J gene TRBJ2-3, with 13 nucleotides matching TRBD2. Germline V gene sequence: CDR1 SGDLS, CDR2 YYNGEE. The CDR3 loop spans 17 amino acids. V trimming: 4 bases; J trimming: 1 base; junction bases outside the gene matches: 6. The CDR3 DNA follows: TGTGCCAGCAGCCCCGGACTAGCGGGAGCGGGCACAGATACGCAGTATTTT. Translated, it gives CASSPGLAGAGTDTQYF.

This clone has a handful of counts. The chain links TRBV4-2 to TRBJ2-1, with D possibly TRBD2 on 6 matching bases. The CDR3 is 15 residues long. V was pared by 2 bases and J by 5 bases, with 13 bases between. Germline V lookup: CDR1 LGHNA, CDR2 YNFKEQ. In DNA form, the CDR3 reads TGTGCCAGCAGCCAAAAGCCTGGCGGGGACAATGAGCAGTTCTTC. Encoded protein: CASSQKPGGDNEQFF.